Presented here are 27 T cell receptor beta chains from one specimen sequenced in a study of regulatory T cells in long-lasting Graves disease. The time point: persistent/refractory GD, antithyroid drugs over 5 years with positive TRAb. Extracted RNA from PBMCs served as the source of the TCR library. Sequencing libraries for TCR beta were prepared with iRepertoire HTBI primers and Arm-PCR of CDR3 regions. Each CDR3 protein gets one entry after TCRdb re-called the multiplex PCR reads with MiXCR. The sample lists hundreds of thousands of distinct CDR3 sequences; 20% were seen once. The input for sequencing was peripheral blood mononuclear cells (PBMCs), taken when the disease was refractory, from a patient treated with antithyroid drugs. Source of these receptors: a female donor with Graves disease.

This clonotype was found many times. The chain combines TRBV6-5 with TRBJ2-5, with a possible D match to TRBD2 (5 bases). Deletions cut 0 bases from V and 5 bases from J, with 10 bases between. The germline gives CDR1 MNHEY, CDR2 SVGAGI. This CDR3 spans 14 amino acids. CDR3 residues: CASSYSLGSETQYF. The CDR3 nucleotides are TGTGCCAGCAGTTACTCACTAGGTTCGGAGACCCAGTACTTC.

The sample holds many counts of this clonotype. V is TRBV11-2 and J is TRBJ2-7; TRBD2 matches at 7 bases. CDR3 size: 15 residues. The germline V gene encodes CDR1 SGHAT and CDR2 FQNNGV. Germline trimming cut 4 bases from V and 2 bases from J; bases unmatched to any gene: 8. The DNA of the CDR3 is TGTGCCAGCAGCTACATGACTAGCTCGACCTACGAGCAGTACTTC. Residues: CASSYMTSSTYEQYF.

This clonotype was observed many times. The CDR3 sequence is CASSFGLAGSYEQYF. For the CDR3, the DNA is TGTGCCAGCAGCTTCGGACTAGCGGGATCATACGAGCAGTACTTC. The chain has TRBV7-2 and TRBJ2-7; TRBD2 matches 12 bases. CDR3 length: 15 residues. From germline, CDR1 is SGHTA and CDR2 FQGNSA. Unmatched junction bases numbered 4, after V lost 3 bases and J lost 4 bases. The whole variable domain, filled in from reference TRBV7-2 and TRBJ2-7, reads GAGVSQSPSNKVTEKGKDVELRCDPISGHTALYWYRQSLGQGLEFLIYFQGNSAPDKSGLPSDRFSAERTGGSVSTLTIQRTQQEDSAVYLCASSFGLAGSYEQYFGPGTRLTVT.

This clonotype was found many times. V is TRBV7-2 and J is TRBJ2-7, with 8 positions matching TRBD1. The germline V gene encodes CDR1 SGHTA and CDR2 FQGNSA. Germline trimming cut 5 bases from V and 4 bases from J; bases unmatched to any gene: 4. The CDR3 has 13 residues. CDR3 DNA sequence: TGTGCCAGCAGCCCAGGGGGCCAATACGAGCAGTACTTC. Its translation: CASSPGGQYEQYF.

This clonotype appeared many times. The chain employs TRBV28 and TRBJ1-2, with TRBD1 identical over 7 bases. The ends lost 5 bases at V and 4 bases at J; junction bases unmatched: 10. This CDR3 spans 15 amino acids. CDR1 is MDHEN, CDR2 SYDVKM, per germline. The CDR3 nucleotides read TGTGCCAGCAGTCCAACCGGTACAGGGGCCTATGGCTACACCTTC. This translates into CASSPTGTGAYGYTF.

The CDR3 bases are TGTGCCAGCAGTTTAAAAAGCGGTGGCTACGAGCAGTACTTC. It yields the protein CASSLKSGGYEQYF. This chain connects TRBV27 to TRBJ2-7; perhaps TRBD2 as D (5 bases). The CDR3 length is 14 residues. The germline gives CDR1 MNHEY, CDR2 SMNVEV (reference sequence). V lost 2 bases and J lost 3, with 11 bases in between.

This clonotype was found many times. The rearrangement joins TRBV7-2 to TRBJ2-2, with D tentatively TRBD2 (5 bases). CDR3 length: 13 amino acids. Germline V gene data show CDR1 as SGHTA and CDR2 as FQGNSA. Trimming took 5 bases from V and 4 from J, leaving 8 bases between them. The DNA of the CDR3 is TGTGCCAGCAGCCCAGAGGGCACCGGGGAGCTGTTTTTT. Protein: CASSPEGTGELFF.

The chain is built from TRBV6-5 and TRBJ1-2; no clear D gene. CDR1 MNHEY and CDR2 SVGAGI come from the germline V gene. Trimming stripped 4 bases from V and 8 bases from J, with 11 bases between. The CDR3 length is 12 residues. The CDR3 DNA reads TGTGCCAGCAGTTCCTCCTTCGGAGGCTACACCTTC. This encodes CASSSSFGGYTF.

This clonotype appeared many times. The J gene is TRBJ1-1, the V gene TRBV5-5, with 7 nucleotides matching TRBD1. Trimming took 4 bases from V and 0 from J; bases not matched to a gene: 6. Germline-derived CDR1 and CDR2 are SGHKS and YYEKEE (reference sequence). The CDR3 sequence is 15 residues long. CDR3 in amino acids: CASSRKGQMNTEAFF. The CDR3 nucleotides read TGTGCCAGCAGCCGGAAGGGACAGATGAACACTGAAGCTTTCTTT.

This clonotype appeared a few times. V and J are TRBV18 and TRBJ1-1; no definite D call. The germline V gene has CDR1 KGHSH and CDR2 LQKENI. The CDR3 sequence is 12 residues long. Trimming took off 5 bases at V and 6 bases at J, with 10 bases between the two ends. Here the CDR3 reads CASSYSPPEAFF. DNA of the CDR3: TGTGCCAGCTCATATTCTCCGCCTGAAGCTTTCTTT.

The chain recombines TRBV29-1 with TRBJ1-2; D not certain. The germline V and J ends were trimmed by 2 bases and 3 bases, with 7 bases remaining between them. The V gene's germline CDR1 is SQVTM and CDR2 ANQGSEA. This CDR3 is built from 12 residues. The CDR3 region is CSVETSDYGYTF. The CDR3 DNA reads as TGCAGCGTTGAAACGTCCGACTATGGCTACACCTTC.

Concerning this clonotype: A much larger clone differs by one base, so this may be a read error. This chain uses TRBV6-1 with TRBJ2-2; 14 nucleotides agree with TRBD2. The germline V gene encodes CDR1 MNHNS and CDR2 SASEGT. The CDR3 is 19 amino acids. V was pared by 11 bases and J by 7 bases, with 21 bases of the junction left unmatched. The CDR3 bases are TGTGCCGGCTGGGGGCCGACTAGCGGGAGGGCCCGTTCGGTCGGGGAGCTGTTTTTT. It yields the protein CAGWGPTSGRARSVGELFF.

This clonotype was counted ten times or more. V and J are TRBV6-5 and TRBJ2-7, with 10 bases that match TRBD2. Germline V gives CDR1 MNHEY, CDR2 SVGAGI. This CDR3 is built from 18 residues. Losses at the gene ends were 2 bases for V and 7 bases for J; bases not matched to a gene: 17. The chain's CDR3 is CASSYPGLAAYQGKEQYF. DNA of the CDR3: TGTGCCAGCAGTTACCCTGGACTAGCGGCATACCAGGGAAAGGAGCAGTACTTC.

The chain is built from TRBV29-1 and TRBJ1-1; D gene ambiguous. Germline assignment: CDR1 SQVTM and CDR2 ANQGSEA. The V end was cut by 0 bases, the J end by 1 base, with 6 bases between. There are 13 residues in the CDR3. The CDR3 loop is CSVEDQANTEAFF. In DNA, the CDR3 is TGCAGCGTTGAAGATCAGGCGAACACTGAAGCTTTCTTT. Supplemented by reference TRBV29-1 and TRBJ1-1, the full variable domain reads SAVISQKPSRDICQRGTSLTIQCQVDSQVTMMFWYRQQPGQSLTLIATANQGSEATYESGFVIDKFPISRPNLTFSTLTVSNMSPEDSSIYLCSVEDQANTEAFFGQGTRLTVV.

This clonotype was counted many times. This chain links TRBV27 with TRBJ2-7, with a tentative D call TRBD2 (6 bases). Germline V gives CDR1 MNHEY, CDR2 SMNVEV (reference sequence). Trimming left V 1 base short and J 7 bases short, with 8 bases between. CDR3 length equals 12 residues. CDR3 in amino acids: CASSLWSGEQYF. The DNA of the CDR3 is TGTGCCAGCAGTTTATGGAGCGGGGAGCAGTACTTC.

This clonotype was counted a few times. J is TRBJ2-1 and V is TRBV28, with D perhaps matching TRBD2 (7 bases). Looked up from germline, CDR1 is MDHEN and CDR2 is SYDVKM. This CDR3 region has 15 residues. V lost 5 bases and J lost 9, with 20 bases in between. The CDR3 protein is CASSVQVRGGGEQFF. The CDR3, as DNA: TGTGCCAGCAGTGTCCAGGTGCGGGGAGGGGGTGAGCAGTTCTTC.

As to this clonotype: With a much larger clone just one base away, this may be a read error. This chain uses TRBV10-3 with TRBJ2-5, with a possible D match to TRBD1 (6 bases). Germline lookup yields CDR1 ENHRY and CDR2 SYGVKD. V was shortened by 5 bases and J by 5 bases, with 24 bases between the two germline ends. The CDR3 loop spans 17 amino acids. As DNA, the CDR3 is TGTGCCATCAGTCCAGGACAGAGGAAAAGCCAGCGGGAGACCCAGTACTTC. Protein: CAISPGQRKSQRETQYF.

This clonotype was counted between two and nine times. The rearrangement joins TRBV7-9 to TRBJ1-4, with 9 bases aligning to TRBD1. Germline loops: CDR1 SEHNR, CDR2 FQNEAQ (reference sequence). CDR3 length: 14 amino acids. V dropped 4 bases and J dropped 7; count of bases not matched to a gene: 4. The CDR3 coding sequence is TGTGCCAGCAGCTACACAGGGGGCGGTGAAAAACTGTTTTTT. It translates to CASSYTGGGEKLFF.

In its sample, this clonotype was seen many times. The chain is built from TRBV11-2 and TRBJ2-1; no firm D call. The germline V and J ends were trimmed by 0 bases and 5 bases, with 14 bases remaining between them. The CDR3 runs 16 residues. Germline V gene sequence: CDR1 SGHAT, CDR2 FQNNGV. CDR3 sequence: CASSLEPRLWDNEQFF. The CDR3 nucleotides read TGTGCCAGCAGCTTAGAACCTCGGCTGTGGGACAATGAGCAGTTCTTC. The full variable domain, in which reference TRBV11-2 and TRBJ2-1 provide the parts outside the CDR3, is EAGVAQSPRYKIIEKRQSVAFWCNPISGHATLYWYQQILGQGPKLLIQFQNNGVVDDSQLPKDRFSAERLKGVDSTLKIQPAKLEDSAVYLCASSLEPRLWDNEQFFGPGTRLTVL.

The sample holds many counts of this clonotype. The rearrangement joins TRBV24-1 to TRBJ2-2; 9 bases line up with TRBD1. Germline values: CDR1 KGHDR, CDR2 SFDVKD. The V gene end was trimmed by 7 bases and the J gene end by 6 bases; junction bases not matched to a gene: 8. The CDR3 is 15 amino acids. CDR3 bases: TGTGCCACCAGCCCCCGGGACAGGGTACCCGGGGAGCTGTTTTTT. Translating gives CATSPRDRVPGELFF.

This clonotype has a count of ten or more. Written as DNA, the CDR3 is TGTGCCTGGAGTGTTATCCCGGTGAACACTGAAGCTTTCTTT. Its protein product is CAWSVIPVNTEAFF. The gene calls are TRBV30 and TRBJ1-1; no reliable D call. Germline lookup yields CDR1 GTSNPN and CDR2 SVGIG (reference sequence). The CDR3 contains 14 residues. V was pared by 0 bases and J by 0 bases, with 8 bases between.

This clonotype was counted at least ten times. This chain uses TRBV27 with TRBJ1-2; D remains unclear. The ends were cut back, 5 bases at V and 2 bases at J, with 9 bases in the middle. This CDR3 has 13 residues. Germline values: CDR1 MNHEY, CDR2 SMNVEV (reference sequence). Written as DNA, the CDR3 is TGTGCCAGCAGTCCTCAGGAGAACTATGGCTACACCTTC. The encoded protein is CASSPQENYGYTF.

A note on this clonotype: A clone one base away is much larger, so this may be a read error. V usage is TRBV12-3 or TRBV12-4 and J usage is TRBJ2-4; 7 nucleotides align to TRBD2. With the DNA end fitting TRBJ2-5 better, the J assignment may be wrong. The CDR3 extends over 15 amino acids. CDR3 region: CASRGTGLVEETQYF. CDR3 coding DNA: TGTGCCAGCAGGGGGACCGGACTAGTGGAAGAGACCCAGTACTTC.

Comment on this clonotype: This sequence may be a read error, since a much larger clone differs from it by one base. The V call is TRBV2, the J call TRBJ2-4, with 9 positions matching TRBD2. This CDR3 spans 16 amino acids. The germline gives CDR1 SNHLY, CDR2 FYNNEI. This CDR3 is CTRAPERGVAKNIQYF. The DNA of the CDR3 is TGTACCAGAGCTCCTGAGCGGGGGGTGGCCAAAAACATTCAGTACTTC.

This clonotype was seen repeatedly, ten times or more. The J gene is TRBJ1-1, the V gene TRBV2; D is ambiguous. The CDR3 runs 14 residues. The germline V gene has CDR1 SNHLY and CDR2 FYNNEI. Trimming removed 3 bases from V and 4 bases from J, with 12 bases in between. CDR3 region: CASSEYSRVTEAFF. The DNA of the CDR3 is TGTGCCAGCAGTGAGTATAGTAGGGTCACTGAAGCTTTCTTT.

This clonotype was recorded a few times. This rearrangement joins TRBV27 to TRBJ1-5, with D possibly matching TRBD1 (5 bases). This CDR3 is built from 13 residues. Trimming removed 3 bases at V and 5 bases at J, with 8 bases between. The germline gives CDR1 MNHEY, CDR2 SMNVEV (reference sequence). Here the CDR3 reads CASSFRVDQPQHF. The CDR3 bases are TGTGCCAGCAGTTTCAGGGTCGATCAGCCCCAGCATTTT.

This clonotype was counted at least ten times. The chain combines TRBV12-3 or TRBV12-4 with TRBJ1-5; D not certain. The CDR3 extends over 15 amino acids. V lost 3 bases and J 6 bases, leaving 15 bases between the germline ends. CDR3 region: CASSFSGVSLQPQHF. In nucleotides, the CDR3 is TGTGCCAGCAGTTTCTCTGGGGTAAGTCTTCAGCCCCAGCATTTT.